This paragraph covers one T cell receptor (beta chain) sequence. Its antigen is still unknown. No much larger clone exists at a distance of one base, and base qualities are not known. This record belongs to a study of T cell responses to AZD1222 COVID-19 vaccine (dated by TCRdb to the early 2020s). In the study overall: AZD1222 recipients whose second dose came at about 4 weeks and those whose second dose came at about 12 weeks were combined into one group, since spike-specific TCR depth and breadth did not differ between the two schedules. A total of 240 or so trial participants underwent TCR sequencing, of whom under 220 had received two doses of AZD1222 and some 25 had received two doses of the MenACWY control vaccine. Trial participants were enrolled into age subgroups of 18-55, 56-69 and 70-plus years, which contained around 150, 28 and 57 TCR-sequenced participants, respectively. Results the study describes overall, beyond this receptor: Because no day 14 peak-response samples were available, the repertoires could be characterized only after the peak T cell response. Reportedly, almost half of the unique spike-specific TCRs recognized epitopes lying outside the regions that are mutated in the B.1.351 and B.1.1.7 variants. Most participants were white British and females outnumbered males, and the authors suggested that clonal diversity may have been underestimated. The 56-69-year group was small, and its depth increase did not reach significance, likely because of low power. After two AZD1222 doses, both the breadth and the depth of spike-specific TCRs were significantly higher than at day 0 and than in MenACWY recipients. Conclusions about previously exposed vaccinees were limited because only six AZD1222 recipients were SARS-CoV-2 seropositive at baseline. CD4 TCRs associated with the vaccine covered the entire spike protein, and the dominant responses were in regions 160-218 and 743-854.

The CDR3 regions of human TCRbeta chains were analyzed by immunosequencing. On the authors' methods: Repertoire TCRs were checked for matches against a reference library of SARS-CoV-2-specific TCRs that had been generated using the MIRA antigen-specificity platform. Breadth was defined as the fraction of unique TCRs that were SARS-CoV-2-associated. Depth was defined as the fraction of total T cells that were SARS-CoV-2-associated. Using the MIRA data, each spike-specific TCR was assigned both to the spike region to which the TCR was reactive and to a CD4 or CD8 class. Log10-transformed breadth and depth values were compared by one-way ANOVA with Sidak's multiple comparisons tests. What TCRdb holds here is the immuneACCESS table cut down to in-frame rearrangements. Part of the clones is not present; checked against another copy, under half of the missing clones reflect an unresolved V gene, and the others are unexplained. V, J and clone size are taken as reported in that table, and D and trimming were inferred from the DNA itself. The sample table holds approximately 91,000 clones, of which 88% were seen once. The ten biggest clones cover 13% of the sample.

Trimming at the junction amounts to 7 bases on V and 6 bases on J, and the germline ends lie 13 bases apart. From cysteine to phenylalanine, the CDR3 is 13 amino acids long. Just CDR3 DNA is preserved here, 39 bases in frame from base 1. The time point label here, explained by the study, means: baseline before first vaccination. Vaccinee samples were obtained from the UK trials COV001 and COV002, which included a single-blind randomized controlled phase 2/3 trial of AZD1222 (ChAdOx1 nCoV-19) in healthy adults. For TCRbeta chain sequencing, PBMC samples were collected from trial participants at day 0 and at day 28 after the second dose.

The sequence was obtained from an adult in good health. This chain is built from TRBV12-3 or TRBV12-4 and TRBJ1-5; TRBD1 is a possible D gene, resting on 5 matching bases. The sample was peripheral blood, taken on day 0 of AZD1222 vaccination. The base sequence is TGTGCCAGCACACGAGGGGAGGGTCAGCCCCAGCATTTT. Translated, this gives CASTRGEGQPQHF.